This T cell receptor (beta chain) was identified during a study of T-cell reconstitution after alpha-beta-depleted transplantation in children. This clonotype was detected many times. Its target is unknown. Unique molecular identifiers were used to barcode this TCRbeta library. One entry per CDR3 protein, called by TCRdb with MiXCR from the PCR reads. The data show roughly 200,000 distinct CDR3 sequences, approximately 7% seen once. General observations from the study: It was newly produced T cells that mostly accounted for T-cell counts and diversity one year after transplant. Some patients owed their high day-60 TCRbeta diversity to surviving recipient T cells and thymic progenitors.

V was trimmed by 1 base and J by 3 bases, leaving 10 bases between them. The CDR3 has 15 amino acids. In germline, CDR1 is LGHNA, CDR2 YSLEER. Source: PBMCs, taken before TCRalphabeta/CD19-depleted stem cell transplant. The TCR was taken from a boy aged 2 to 10 with acute lymphoblastic leukemia, due to receive a stem cell transplant. The gene calls are TRBV4-3 and TRBJ2-1, with D possibly matching TRBD2 (6 bases). CDR3 DNA: TGCGCCAGCAGCCAAGTCGGGAGCGGCTACAATGAGCAGTTCTTC. Its protein is CASSQVGSGYNEQFF.